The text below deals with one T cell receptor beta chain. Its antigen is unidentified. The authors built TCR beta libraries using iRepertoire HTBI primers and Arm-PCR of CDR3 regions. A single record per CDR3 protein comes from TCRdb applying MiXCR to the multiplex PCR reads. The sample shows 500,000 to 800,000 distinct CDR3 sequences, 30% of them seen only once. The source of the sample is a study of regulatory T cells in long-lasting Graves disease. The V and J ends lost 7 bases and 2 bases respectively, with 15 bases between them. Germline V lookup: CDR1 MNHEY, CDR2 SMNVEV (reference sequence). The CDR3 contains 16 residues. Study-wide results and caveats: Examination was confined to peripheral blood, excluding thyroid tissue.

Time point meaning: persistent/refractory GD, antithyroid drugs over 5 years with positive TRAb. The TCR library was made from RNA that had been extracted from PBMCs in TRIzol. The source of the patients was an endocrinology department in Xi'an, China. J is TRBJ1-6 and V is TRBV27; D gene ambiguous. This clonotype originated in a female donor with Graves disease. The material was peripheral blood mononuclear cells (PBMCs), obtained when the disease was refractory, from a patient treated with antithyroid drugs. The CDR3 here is CASNFRKGAYNSPLHF. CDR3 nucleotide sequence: TGTGCCAGCAATTTCAGGAAGGGCGCCTATAATTCACCCCTCCACTTT.